This T cell receptor (beta chain) was retrieved from a study of Ad26.COV2.S vaccination and SARS-CoV-2 variants. The table came from immunoSEQ multiplex PCR; TCRdb's copy has only in-frame clones and leaves some out. In the table there are 400,000 to 450,000 clones, 75% to 95% of which are singletons. This clone appeared a single time. Germline CDR1 and CDR2: LGHNA and YNFKEQ. The junction had 5 bases not matched to a gene; V was cut back by 4 bases and J by 3 bases. The CDR3 sequence is 15 residues long. Regarding treatment: around 19 received Ad26.COV2.S at low or high dose, single or two shots; 5 received placebo; per-sample allocation not given. Vaccine and placebo recipients were sampled on day 63 after the first injection.

The V call is TRBV4-2, the J call TRBJ2-1, with 8 positions matching TRBD2. The TCR sequence derives from a person aged 18-65 years who received the Ad26.COV2.S COVID-19 vaccine or a placebo. The source was peripheral blood, collected in a trial of Ad26.COV2.S vaccine versus placebo. CDR3 DNA: TGTGCCAGCAGCCCGGCAGCGGGAGACTACAATGAGCAGTTCTTC. Residues: CASSPAAGDYNEQFF.